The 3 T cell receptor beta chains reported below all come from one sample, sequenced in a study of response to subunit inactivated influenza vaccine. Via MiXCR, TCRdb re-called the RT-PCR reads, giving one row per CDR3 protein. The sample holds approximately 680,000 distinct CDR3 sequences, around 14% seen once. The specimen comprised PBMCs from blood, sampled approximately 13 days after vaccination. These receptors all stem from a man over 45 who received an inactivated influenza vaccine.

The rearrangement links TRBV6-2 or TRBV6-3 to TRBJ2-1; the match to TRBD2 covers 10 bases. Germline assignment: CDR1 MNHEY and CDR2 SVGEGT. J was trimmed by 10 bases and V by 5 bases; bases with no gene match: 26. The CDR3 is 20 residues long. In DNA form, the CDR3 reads TGTGCCAGCAGTCCCTCCCGTCTAGCGGGGGACTCTTATCACAAGGTCGAGCAGTTCTTC. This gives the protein CASSPSRLAGDSYHKVEQFF.

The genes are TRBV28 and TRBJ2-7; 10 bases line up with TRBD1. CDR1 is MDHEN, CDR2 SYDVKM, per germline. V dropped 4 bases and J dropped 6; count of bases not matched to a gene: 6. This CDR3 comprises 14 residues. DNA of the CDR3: TGTGCCAGCAGTTATAGACAGGGGGCGAGCGAGCAGTACTTC. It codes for CASSYRQGASEQYF.

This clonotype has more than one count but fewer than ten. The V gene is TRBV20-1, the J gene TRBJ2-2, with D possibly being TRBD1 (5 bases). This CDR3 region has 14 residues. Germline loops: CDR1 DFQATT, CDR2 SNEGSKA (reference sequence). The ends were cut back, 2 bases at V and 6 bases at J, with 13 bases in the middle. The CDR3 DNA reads TGCAGTGCTAGACCAGGGTCACGGGCCGGGGAGCTGTTTTTT. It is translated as CSARPGSRAGELFF.